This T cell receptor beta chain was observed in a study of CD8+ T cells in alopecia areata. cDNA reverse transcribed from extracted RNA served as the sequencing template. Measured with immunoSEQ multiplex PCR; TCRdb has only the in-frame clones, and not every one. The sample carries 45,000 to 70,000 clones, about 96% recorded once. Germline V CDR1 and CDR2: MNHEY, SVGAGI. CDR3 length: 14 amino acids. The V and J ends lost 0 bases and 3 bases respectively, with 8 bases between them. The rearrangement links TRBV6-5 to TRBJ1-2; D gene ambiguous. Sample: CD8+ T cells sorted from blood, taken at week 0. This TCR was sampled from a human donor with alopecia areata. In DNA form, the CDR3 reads TGTGCCAGCAGTTACTCACCAGTCTACTATGGCTACACCTTC. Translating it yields CASSYSPVYYGYTF.